This is a list of T cell receptor beta chains from one sample in a study of HIV-infected patients and healthy controls. Each CDR3 protein gets one entry after TCRdb re-called the 5' RACE reads with MiXCR. Of approximately 9,000 distinct CDR3 sequences listed, more than 7% are singletons. Sequencing was performed on blood, taken before antiretroviral therapy. The receptors come from an adult with HIV infection. The donor label of this sample is uncertain. The CDR3 runs from the conserved cysteine through the conserved F or W. The order of the fields is J gene, V gene, clone size, D gene, CDR3 length, CDR3 protein, CDR3 DNA. A D gene is named only where the DNA matches it firmly. Part of the rows lack a size; the others show once, few, many or a class for expanded clones.

>TRBJ2-5|TRBV28|many|TRBD2|15
CASKDAGGPEETQYF
TGTGCCAGCAAGGACGCGGGAGGGCCTGAAGAGACCCAGTACTTC
>TRBJ2-3|TRBV24-1|many|NA|15
CATSGGGTNTDTQYF
TGTGCCACCAGTGGAGGGGGTACGAACACAGATACGCAGTATTTT
>TRBJ2-1|TRBV28|many|TRBD2|16
CASSHPLAGGPNEQFF
TGTGCCAGCAGTCACCCCCTAGCGGGGGGGCCCAATGAGCAGTTCTTC
>TRBJ2-1|TRBV21-1|many|NA|16
CASSNFCPGLAYEQFF
TGTGCCAGCAGCAACTTCTGTCCGGGACTAGCATATGAGCAGTTCTTC
>TRBJ2-3|TRBV6-5|few|TRBD2|16
CASRREGGHLTDTQYF
TGTGCCAGCAGACGGGAGGGGGGTCACCTCACAGATACGCAGTATTTT
>TRBJ2-1|TRBV10-2|many|NA|14
CASSESGAGDEQFF
TGCGCCAGCTCCGAATCGGGGGCAGGGGATGAGCAGTTCTTC
>TRBJ2-5|TRBV10-3|few|NA|12
CAISEFQETQYF
TGTGCCATCAGTGAGTTCCAAGAGACCCAGTACTTC
>TRBJ1-4|TRBV6-5|many|NA|16
CASSYSPIGENEKLFF
TGTGCCAGCAGTTACTCCCCTATAGGGGAGAATGAAAAACTGTTTTTT
>TRBJ2-1|TRBV7-9|many|NA|15
CASSFSGTSDNEQFF
TGTGCCAGCAGCTTCTCCGGGACTTCCGACAATGAGCAGTTCTTC
>TRBJ2-5|TRBV3-1|many|TRBD2|15
CASSPPTSGQETQYF
TGTGCCAGCAGCCCCCCGACTAGCGGCCAAGAGACCCAGTACTTC
>TRBJ2-7|TRBV28|few|NA|13
CASSVGITYEQYF
TGTGCCAGCAGCGTAGGAATTACCTACGAGCAGTACTTC
>TRBJ1-1|TRBV12-5|NA|TRBD1|13
CASGLAGTVKAFF
TGTGCTAGTGGTTTGGCAGGGACAGTAAAAGCTTTCTTT
>TRBJ2-5|TRBV29-1|many|TRBD1|16
CSVEDPDRGGGETQYF
TGCAGCGTTGAAGATCCGGACAGGGGAGGGGGAGAGACCCAGTACTTC
>TRBJ1-3|TRBV3-1|many|NA|15
CASSPSVEFGNTIYF
TGTGCCAGCAGCCCGTCGGTAGAGTTTGGAAACACCATATATTTT
>TRBJ2-2|TRBV20-1|medium-sized|TRBD2|15
CSARPVAGGAGELFF
TGCAGTGCTAGACCGGTAGCGGGAGGTGCCGGGGAGCTGTTTTTT
>TRBJ2-7|TRBV11-1|many|NA|11
CASSYSYEQYF
TGTGCCAGCAGCTACTCCTACGAGCAGTACTTC
>TRBJ2-1|TRBV2|many|NA|16
CASRLFWEDVWNEQFF
TGTGCCAGCAGGCTGTTCTGGGAGGACGTGTGGAATGAGCAGTTCTTC
>TRBJ2-7|TRBV10-3|NA|TRBD1|14
CAISGDRASYEQYF
TGTGCCATCAGCGGGGACAGGGCCTCCTACGAGCAGTACTTC
>TRBJ1-2|TRBV7-2|many|NA|14
CASSHPQTVYGYTF
TGTGCCAGCAGCCACCCGCAAACGGTCTATGGCTACACCTTC
>TRBJ2-3|TRBV6-5|many|TRBD2|17
CASSSLRLAGDTDTQYF
TGTGCCAGCAGTTCCCTGAGGCTAGCGGGGGACACAGATACGCAGTATTTT
>TRBJ2-7|TRBV7-8|NA|NA|13
CASSSAGLYEQYF
TGTGCCAGCAGCTCGGCGGGACTTTACGAGCAGTACTTC
>TRBJ1-1|TRBV29-1|NA|NA|14
CSGNGAFKGTEAFF
TGCAGCGGTAATGGAGCCTTCAAGGGCACTGAAGCTTTCTTT
>TRBJ2-7|TRBV19|NA|TRBD2|15
CASTRTSGSFYEQYF
TGTGCCAGTACCAGGACTAGCGGGAGTTTCTACGAGCAGTACTTC
>TRBJ2-7|TRBV12-3/TRBV12-4|many|NA|15
CASSLGVAGSYEQYF
TGTGCCAGCAGTTTAGGGGTGGCGGGCTCCTACGAGCAGTACTTC
>TRBJ2-1|TRBV28|many|NA|12
CASSSRYNEQFF
TGTGCCAGCAGTTCTCGATACAATGAGCAGTTCTTC
>TRBJ2-1|TRBV12-3/TRBV12-4|medium-sized|NA|16
CASSTTGVGAYNEQFF
TGTGCCAGCAGCACGACGGGGGTGGGGGCCTACAATGAGCAGTTCTTC
>TRBJ2-7|TRBV20-1|NA|NA|13
CSARTDPTSWQYF
TGCAGTGCTAGGACAGATCCTACGAGTTGGCAGTACTTC
>TRBJ1-1|TRBV27|NA|NA|14
CASSPRGGYAEAFF
TGTGCCAGCAGTCCCAGGGGTGGCTACGCTGAAGCTTTCTTT
>TRBJ2-1|TRBV28|medium-sized|NA|12
CASSLEYNEQFF
TGTGCCAGCAGTCTTGAGTACAATGAGCAGTTCTTC
>TRBJ2-1|TRBV27|NA|NA|19
CASRSSSGWRGLSYNEQFF
TGTGCCAGTCGGTCTTCCTCAGGGTGGCGGGGGCTCTCCTACAATGAGCAGTTCTTC
>TRBJ1-1|TRBV29-1|once|NA|17
CSVRVRRGGAVNTEAFF
TGCAGCGTTCGAGTTCGTCGAGGGGGGGCTGTGAACACTGAAGCTTTCTTT
>TRBJ1-6|TRBV10-3|many|NA|15
CAIRGWDLDNSPLHF
TGTGCCATCAGGGGCTGGGACCTCGATAATTCACCCCTCCACTTT
>TRBJ2-3|TRBV20-1|NA|NA|14
CSARPQGFTDTQYF
TGCAGTGCTAGGCCACAGGGATTCACAGATACGCAGTATTTT
>TRBJ1-1|TRBV28|few|NA|16
CASSLVGADTNTEAFF
TGTGCCAGCAGTTTGGTGGGGGCGGATACGAACACTGAAGCTTTCTTT
>TRBJ2-7|TRBV20-1|many|TRBD2|18
CSARSPGTSGKGAYEQYF
TGCAGTGCTCGATCCCCGGGGACTAGCGGAAAAGGTGCCTACGAGCAGTACTTC
>TRBJ2-1|TRBV5-5|many|NA|16
CASSLASSSYGDEQFF
TGTGCCAGCAGCTTGGCTTCCTCTTCCTACGGCGATGAGCAGTTCTTC
>TRBJ1-1|TRBV27|many|TRBD1|15
CASSPLRTGDTEAFF
TGTGCCAGCAGCCCCCTGAGGACAGGGGACACTGAAGCTTTCTTT
>TRBJ2-3|TRBV20-1|many|NA|13
CSAPGLRTDTQYF
TGCAGTGCCCCAGGACTACGCACAGATACGCAGTATTTT
>TRBJ2-7|TRBV20-1|many|NA|14
CSARVSGRAYEQYF
TGCAGTGCTAGAGTGTCAGGGCGGGCCTACGAGCAGTACTTC
>TRBJ2-7|TRBV29-1|NA|NA|11
CSARTGREQYF
TGCAGCGCCCGAACAGGGCGCGAGCAGTACTTC
>TRBJ1-5|TRBV20-1|many|NA|20
CSARDPFVGVAGRDGQPQHF
TGCAGTGCTAGAGATCCGTTTGTGGGGGTTGCCGGAAGGGATGGTCAGCCCCAGCATTTT
>TRBJ2-3|TRBV9|many|TRBD2|15
CASSDLAGDTDTQYF
TGTGCCAGCAGCGACCTAGCGGGGGACACAGATACGCAGTATTTT
>TRBJ2-6|TRBV29-1|many|TRBD2|15
CSVGDGGFGANVLTF
TGCAGCGTGGGGGACGGGGGGTTCGGGGCCAACGTCCTGACTTTC
>TRBJ2-3|TRBV12-3/TRBV12-4|many|NA|11
CASSLRDSQYF
TGTGCCAGCAGTTTGCGGGATTCGCAGTATTTT
>TRBJ2-3|TRBV28|few|TRBD2|16
CASSLLREATTDTQYF
TGTGCCAGCAGTTTATTGCGGGAGGCAACCACAGATACGCAGTATTTT
>TRBJ2-2|TRBV11-2|NA|TRBD1|16
CASSLTGTANTGELFF
TGTGCCAGCAGCCTGACCGGGACAGCCAACACCGGGGAGCTGTTTTTT
>TRBJ2-5|TRBV29-1|many|NA|9
CSVEETQYF
TGCAGCGTTGAGGAGACCCAGTACTTC
>TRBJ1-6|TRBV20-1|many|NA|14
CSASQGGYNSPLHF
TGCAGTGCTAGCCAGGGTGGTTATAATTCACCCCTCCACTTT
>TRBJ2-1|TRBV24-1|NA|NA|12
CATSEYENEQFF
TGTGCCACCAGTGAGTATGAGAATGAGCAGTTCTTC
>TRBJ1-1|TRBV29-1|many|TRBD1|15
CSVDRGTGSNTEAFF
TGCAGCGTTGACAGGGGGACGGGTTCGAACACTGAAGCTTTCTTT
>TRBJ2-2|TRBV4-1|many|TRBD2|17
CASSPRTSGRSTGELFF
TGCGCCAGCAGCCCGAGGACTAGCGGGAGAAGCACCGGGGAGCTGTTTTTT
>TRBJ2-5|TRBV2|NA|TRBD1|14
CASSAEAGGAAQYF
TGTGCCAGCAGCGCCGAAGCAGGGGGTGCGGCCCAGTACTTC
>TRBJ2-7|TRBV28|NA|TRBD1|15
CASSSTRQGPYEQYF
TGTGCCAGCAGTTCGACTCGACAGGGGCCCTACGAGCAGTACTTC
>TRBJ1-1|TRBV4-1|many|TRBD1|14
CASRRTGPDTEAFF
TGCGCCAGCAGAAGGACAGGGCCGGACACTGAAGCTTTCTTT
>TRBJ2-5|TRBV12-3/TRBV12-4|NA|NA|14
CASSLTPREETQYF
TGTGCCAGCAGTCTGACTCCACGTGAAGAGACCCAGTACTTC
>TRBJ2-7|TRBV20-1|many|NA|12
CSARGTGRGQYF
TGCAGTGCTAGAGGGACCGGTCGCGGGCAGTACTTC
>TRBJ2-1|TRBV7-9|NA|TRBD2|15
CASSPGLAERDEQFF
TGTGCCAGCAGCCCAGGACTAGCTGAGAGGGATGAGCAGTTCTTC
>TRBJ2-3|TRBV28|many|NA|12
CASSKETDTQYF
TGTGCCAGCAGTAAGGAGACAGATACGCAGTATTTT
>TRBJ2-7|TRBV6-8|many|TRBD2|16
CASSSGLADISYEQYF
TGTGCCAGCAGTTCCGGACTAGCGGATATCTCCTACGAGCAGTACTTC
>TRBJ2-5|TRBV3-1|NA|TRBD1|12
CASSRTGETQYF
TGTGCCAGCAGCCGGACAGGGGAGACCCAGTACTTC